This entry features one T cell receptor beta chain sequence. The sample's time point: newly diagnosed GD, antithyroid drugs for less than 3 months. PBMC-derived RNA was used for the TCR library. The J segment lost 9 bases and the V segment lost 3 bases, leaving 7 bases of the junction unmatched. The CDR3 totals 13 residues. Germline V CDR1 and CDR2: GTSNPN, SVGIG (reference sequence). Arm-PCR of CDR3 regions and iRepertoire HTBI primers were used to build TCR beta libraries. TCRdb reprocessed the multiplex PCR reads with MiXCR, giving one entry per CDR3 protein. The sample records approximately 400,000 distinct CDR3 sequences, more than 13% being singletons. This record belongs to a study of regulatory T cells in long-lasting Graves disease. These same records also appear under a second study, on T cells in Graves' hyperthyroidism and ophthalmopathy. As that study records: The study excluded patients with uncontrolled infection, other autoimmune disease, pregnancy or lactation. The HTBI primer set was used in a first-round RT-PCR of the TCR CDR3.

The receptor was derived from a young woman with Graves disease. The rearrangement joins TRBV30 to TRBJ2-7, with TRBD2 matching 11 bases. Sequencing used peripheral blood mononuclear cells (PBMCs), obtained at new diagnosis, from a patient treated with antithyroid drugs. The CDR3: CAWRLAGGPGQYF. The CDR3 DNA sequence: TGTGCCTGGAGGTTAGCGGGAGGGCCAGGGCAGTACTTC.